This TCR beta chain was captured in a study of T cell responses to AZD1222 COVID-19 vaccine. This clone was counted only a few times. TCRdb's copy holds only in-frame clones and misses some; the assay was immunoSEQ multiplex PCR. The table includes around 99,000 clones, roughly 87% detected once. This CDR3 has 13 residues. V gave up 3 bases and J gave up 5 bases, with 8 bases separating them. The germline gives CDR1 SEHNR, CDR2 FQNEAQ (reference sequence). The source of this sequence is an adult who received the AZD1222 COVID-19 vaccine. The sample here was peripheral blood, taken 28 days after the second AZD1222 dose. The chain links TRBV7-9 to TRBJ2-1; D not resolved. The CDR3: CASSFELDNEQFF. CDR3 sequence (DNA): TGTGCCAGCAGCTTTGAGTTGGACAATGAGCAGTTCTTC.